The following is a TCR beta chain sequence with its context. What it binds is not known. This entry belongs to a study of monozygotic twins with inflammatory bowel disease. The germline gives CDR1 SGHVS, CDR2 FNYEAQ. This CDR3 comprises 14 residues. No DNA is given; TCRdb re-called the 5' RACE reads and lists each CDR3 protein once. The repertoire shows fewer than 150,000 distinct CDR3 sequences; the top ten hold 2% to 3%. Overall study results and limits: No single strong signal or clonotype associated with IBD was supported. IBD patients shared fewer clonotypes with others than healthy twins, especially with disease activity.

Sample: blood. This clonotype was obtained from a human donor with ulcerative colitis or Crohn's disease, or a healthy co-twin of an affected twin (not recorded which). The chain uses TRBV7-6 and TRBJ2-3. This chain's CDR3 is CASSRGTSADTQYF.